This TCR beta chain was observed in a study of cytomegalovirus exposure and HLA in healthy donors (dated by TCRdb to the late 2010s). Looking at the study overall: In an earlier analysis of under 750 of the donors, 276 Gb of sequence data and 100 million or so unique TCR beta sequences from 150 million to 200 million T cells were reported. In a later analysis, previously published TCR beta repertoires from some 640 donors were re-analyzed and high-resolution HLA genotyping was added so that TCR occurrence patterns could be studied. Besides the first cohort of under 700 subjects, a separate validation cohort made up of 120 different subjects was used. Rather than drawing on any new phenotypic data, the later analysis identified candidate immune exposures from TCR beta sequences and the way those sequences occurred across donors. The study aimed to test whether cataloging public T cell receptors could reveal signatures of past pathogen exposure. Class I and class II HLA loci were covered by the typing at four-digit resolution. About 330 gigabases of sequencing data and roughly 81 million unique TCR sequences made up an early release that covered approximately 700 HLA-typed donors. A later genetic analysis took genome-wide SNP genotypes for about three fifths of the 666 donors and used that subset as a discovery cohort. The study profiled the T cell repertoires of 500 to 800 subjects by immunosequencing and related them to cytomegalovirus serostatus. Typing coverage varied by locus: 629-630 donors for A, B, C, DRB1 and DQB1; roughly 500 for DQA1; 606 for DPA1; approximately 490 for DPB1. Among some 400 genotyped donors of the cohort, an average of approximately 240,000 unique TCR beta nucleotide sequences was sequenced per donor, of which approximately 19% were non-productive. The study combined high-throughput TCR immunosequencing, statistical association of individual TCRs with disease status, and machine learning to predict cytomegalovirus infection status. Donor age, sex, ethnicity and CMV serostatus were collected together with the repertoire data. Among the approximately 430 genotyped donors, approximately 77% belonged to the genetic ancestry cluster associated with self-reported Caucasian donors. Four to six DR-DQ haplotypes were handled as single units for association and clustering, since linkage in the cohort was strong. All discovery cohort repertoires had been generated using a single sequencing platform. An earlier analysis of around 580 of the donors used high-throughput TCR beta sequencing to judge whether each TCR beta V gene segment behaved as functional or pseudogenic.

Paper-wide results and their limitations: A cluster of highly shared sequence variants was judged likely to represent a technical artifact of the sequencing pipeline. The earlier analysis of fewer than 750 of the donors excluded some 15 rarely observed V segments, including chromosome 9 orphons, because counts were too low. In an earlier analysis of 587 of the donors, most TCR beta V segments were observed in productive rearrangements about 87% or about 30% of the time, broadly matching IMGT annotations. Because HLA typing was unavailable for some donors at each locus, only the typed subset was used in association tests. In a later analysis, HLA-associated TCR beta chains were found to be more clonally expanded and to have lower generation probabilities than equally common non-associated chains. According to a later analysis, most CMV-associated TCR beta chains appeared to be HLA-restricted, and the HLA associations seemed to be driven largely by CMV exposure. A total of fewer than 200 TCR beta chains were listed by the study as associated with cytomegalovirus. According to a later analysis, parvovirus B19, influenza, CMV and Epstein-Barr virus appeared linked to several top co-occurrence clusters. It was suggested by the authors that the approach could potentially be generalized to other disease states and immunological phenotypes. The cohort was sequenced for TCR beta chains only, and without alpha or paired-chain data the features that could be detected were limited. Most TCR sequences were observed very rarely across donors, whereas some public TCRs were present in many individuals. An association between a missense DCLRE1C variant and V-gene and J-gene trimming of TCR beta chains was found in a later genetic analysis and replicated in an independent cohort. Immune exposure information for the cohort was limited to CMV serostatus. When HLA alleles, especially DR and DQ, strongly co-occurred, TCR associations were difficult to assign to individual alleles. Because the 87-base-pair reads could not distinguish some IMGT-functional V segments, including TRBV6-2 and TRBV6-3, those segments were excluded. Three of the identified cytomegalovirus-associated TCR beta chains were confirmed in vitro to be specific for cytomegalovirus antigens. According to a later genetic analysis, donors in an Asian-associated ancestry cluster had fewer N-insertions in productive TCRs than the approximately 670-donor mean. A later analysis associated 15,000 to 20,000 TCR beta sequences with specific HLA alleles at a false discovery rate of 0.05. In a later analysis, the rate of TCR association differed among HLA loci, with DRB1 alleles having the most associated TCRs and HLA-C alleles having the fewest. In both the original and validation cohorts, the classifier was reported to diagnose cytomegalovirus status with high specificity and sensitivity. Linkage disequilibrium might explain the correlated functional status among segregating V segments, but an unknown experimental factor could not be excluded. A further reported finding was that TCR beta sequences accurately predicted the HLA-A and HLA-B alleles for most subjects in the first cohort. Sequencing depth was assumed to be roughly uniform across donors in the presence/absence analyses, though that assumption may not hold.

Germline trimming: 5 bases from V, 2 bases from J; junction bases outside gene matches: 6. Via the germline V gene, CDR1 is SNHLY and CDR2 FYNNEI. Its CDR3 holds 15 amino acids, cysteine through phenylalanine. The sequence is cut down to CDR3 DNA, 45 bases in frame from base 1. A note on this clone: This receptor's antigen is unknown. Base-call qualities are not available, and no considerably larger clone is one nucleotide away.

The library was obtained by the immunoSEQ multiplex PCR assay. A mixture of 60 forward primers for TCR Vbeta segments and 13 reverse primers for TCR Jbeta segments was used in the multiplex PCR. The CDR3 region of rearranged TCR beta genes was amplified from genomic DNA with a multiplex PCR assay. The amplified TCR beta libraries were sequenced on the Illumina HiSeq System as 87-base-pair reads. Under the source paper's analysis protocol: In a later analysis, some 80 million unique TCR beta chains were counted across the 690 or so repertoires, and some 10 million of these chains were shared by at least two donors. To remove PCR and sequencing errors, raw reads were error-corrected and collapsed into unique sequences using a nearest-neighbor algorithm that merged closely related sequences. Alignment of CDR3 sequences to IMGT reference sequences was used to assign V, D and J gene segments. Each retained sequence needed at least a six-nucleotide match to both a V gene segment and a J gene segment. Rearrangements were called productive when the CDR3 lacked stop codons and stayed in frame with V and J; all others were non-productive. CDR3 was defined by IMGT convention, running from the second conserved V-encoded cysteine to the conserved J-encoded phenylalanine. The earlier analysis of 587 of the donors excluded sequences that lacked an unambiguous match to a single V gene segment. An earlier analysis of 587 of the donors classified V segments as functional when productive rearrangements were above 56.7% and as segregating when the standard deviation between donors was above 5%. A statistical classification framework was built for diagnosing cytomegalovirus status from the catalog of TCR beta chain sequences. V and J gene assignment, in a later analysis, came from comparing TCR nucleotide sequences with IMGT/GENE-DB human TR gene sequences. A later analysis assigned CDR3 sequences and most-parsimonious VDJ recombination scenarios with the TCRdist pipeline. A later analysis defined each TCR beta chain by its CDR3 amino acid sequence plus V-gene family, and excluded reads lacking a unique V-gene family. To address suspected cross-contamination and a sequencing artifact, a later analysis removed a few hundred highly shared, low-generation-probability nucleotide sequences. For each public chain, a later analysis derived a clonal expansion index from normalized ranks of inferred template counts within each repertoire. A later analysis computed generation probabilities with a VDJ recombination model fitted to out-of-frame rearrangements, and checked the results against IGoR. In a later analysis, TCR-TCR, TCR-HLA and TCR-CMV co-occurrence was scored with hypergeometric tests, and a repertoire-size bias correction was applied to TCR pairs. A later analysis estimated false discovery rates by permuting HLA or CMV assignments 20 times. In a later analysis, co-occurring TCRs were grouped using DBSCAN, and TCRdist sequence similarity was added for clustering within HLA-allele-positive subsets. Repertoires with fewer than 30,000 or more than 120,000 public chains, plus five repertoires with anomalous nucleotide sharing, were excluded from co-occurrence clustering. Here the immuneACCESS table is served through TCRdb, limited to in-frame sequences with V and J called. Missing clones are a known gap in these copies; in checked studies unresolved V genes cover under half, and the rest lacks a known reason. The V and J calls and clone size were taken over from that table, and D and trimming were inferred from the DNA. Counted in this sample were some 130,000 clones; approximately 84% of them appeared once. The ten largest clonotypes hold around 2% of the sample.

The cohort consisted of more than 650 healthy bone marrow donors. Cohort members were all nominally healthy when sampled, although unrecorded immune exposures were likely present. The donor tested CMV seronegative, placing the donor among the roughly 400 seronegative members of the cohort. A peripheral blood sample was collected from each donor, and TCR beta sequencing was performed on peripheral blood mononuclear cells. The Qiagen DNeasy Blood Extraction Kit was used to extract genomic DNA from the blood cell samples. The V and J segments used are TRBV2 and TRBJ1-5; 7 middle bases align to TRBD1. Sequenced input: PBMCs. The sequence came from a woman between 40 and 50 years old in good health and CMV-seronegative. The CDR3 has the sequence CASSLNRGGNQPQHF. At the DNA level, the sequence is TGTGCCAGCAGTCTTAACAGGGGAGGCAATCAGCCCCAGCATTTT.